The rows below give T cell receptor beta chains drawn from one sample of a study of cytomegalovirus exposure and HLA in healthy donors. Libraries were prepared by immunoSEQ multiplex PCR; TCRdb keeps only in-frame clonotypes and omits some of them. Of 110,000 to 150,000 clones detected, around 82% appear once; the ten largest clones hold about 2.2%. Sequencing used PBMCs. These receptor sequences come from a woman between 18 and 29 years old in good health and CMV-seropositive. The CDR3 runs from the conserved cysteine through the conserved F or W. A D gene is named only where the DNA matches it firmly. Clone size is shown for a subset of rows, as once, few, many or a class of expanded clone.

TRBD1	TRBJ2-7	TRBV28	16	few	CASSLTEGQGLYEQYF	TGTGCCAGCAGTCTAACCGAGGGACAGGGTTTGTACGAGCAGTACTTC
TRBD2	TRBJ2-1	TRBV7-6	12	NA	CASSFSGDEQFF	TGTGCCAGCAGTTTTAGCGGGGATGAGCAGTTCTTC
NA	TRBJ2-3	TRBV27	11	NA	CAIRRGDTQYF	TGTGCCATAAGACGGGGAGATACGCAGTATTTT
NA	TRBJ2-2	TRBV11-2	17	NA	CASSLTRPGANTGELFF	TGTGCCAGCAGCTTAACAAGACCCGGGGCGAACACCGGGGAGCTGTTTTTT
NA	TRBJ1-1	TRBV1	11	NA	CTANGRDEAFF	TGCACCGCGAACGGGAGGGATGAAGCTTTCTTT
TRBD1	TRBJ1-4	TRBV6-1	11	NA	CASSDFRGLFF	TGTGCCAGCAGCGACTTCAGGGGGCTGTTTTTT
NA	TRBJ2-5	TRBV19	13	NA	CASRDILQETQYF	TGTGCCAGTAGAGATATACTCCAAGAGACCCAGTACTTC
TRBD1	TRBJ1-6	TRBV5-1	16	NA	CASSTGQGGSSSPLHF	TGCGCCAGCAGCACCGGACAGGGGGGATCTTCCTCACCCCTCCACTTT
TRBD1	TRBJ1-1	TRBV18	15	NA	CASSRTGDLNTEAFF	TGTGCCAGCTCCCGGACAGGCGACTTGAACACTGAAGCTTTCTTT
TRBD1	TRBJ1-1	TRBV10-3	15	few	CAISEKGQGYTEAFF	TGTGCCATCAGTGAAAAGGGACAGGGATACACTGAAGCTTTCTTT
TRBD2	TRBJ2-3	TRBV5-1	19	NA	CASSSSPTSGGVSTDTQYF	TGCGCCAGCAGCTCCAGCCCCACTAGCGGGGGGGTCAGCACAGATACGCAGTATTTT
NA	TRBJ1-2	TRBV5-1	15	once	CASSLRTVDNYGYTF	TGCGCCAGCAGCTTACGAACAGTCGATAACTATGGCTACACCTTC
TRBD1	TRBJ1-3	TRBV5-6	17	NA	CASTTLPRTGGGNTIYF	TGTGCCAGCACCACCCTCCCGAGGACAGGGGGTGGAAACACCATATATTTT
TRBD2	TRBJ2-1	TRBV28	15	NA	CASSPRLAGGNEQFF	TGTGCCAGCAGTCCACGACTAGCGGGGGGCAATGAGCAGTTCTTC
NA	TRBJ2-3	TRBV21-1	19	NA	CASSAHRGPQGAPTDTQYF	TGTGCCAGCAGCGCGCACAGGGGGCCTCAGGGAGCCCCCACAGATACGCAGTATTTT
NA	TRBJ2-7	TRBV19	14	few	CASSQTESSYEQYF	TGTGCCAGTAGTCAGACAGAGAGCTCCTACGAGCAGTACTTC
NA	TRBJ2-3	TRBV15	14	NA	CATSRPSSTDTQYF	TGTGCCACCAGCAGACCGTCCAGCACAGATACGCAGTATTTT
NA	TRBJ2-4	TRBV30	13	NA	CAWSRGAKNIQYF	TGTGCCTGGAGTCGGGGGGCCAAAAACATTCAGTACTTC
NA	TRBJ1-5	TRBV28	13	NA	CASTNAGYQPQHF	TGTGCCAGCACTAACGCGGGGTATCAGCCCCAGCATTTT
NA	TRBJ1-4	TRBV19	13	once	CASSIAANEKLFF	TGTGCCAGTAGTATAGCGGCTAATGAAAAACTGTTTTTT
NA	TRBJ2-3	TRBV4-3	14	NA	CASSQDANTDTQYF	TGCGCCAGCAGCCAAGACGCTAACACAGATACGCAGTATTTT
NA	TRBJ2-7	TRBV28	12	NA	CASSSGLYEQYF	TGTGCCAGCAGCTCTGGACTTTACGAGCAGTACTTC
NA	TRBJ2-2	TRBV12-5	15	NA	CASGLGQTNTGELFF	TGTGCTAGTGGTTTGGGACAAACGAACACCGGGGAGCTGTTTTTT
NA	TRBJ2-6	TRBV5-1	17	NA	CASSLSGQVAGANVLTF	TGCGCCAGCAGCTTGAGTGGGCAAGTGGCTGGGGCCAACGTCCTGACTTTC
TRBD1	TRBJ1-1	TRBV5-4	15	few	CASSLSGTVNTEAFF	TGTGCCAGCAGCTTAAGTGGGACAGTAAACACTGAAGCTTTCTTT
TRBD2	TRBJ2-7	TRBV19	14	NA	CASSPREGIYEQYF	TGTGCCAGTAGCCCCAGGGAGGGGATTTACGAGCAGTACTTC
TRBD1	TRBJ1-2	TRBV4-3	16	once	CASSQTDRVIAYGYTF	TGCGCCAGCAGCCAGACGGACAGGGTGATTGCCTATGGCTACACCTTC
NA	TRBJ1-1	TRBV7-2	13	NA	CASSSMGEGRAFF	TGTGCCAGCAGCTCCATGGGGGAAGGGAGGGCTTTCTTT
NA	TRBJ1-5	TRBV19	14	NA	CASSNGRVNQPQHF	TGTGCCAGTAGTAACGGCAGGGTCAATCAGCCCCAGCATTTT
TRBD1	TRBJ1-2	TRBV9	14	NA	CASRGQGEWYGYTF	TGTGCCAGCAGAGGACAGGGTGAATGGTATGGCTACACCTTC
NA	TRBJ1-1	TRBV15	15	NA	CATSRDYREGTEAFF	TGTGCCACCAGCAGAGATTACAGGGAGGGCACTGAAGCTTTCTTT
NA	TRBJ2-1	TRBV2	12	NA	CASTGGGNEQFF	TGTGCCAGCACCGGGGGAGGCAATGAGCAGTTCTTC